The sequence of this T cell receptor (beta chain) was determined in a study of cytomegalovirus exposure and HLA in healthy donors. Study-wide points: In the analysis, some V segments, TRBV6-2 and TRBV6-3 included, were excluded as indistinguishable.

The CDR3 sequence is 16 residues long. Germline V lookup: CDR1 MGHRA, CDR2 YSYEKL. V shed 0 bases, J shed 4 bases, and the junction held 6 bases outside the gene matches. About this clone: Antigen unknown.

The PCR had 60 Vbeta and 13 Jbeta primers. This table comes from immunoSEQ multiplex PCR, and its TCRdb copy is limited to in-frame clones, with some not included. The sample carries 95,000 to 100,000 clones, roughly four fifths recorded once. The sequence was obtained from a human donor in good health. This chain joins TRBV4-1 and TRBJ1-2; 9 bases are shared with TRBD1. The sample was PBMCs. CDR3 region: CASSQERTGVAYGYTF. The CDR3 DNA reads TGCGCCAGCAGCCAAGAAAGGACAGGGGTAGCCTATGGCTACACCTTC.